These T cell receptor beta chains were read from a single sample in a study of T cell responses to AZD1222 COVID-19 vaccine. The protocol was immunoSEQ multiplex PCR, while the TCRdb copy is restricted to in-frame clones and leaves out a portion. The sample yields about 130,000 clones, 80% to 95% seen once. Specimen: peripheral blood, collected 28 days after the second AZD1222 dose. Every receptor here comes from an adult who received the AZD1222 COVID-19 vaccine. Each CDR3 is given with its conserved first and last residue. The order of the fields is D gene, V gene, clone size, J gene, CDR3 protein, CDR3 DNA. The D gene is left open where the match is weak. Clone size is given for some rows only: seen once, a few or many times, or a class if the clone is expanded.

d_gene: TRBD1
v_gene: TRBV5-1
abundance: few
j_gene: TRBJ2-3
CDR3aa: CASSFLYRGVQDTQYF
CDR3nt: TGCGCCAGCAGCTTCCTTTACAGGGGCGTACAAGATACGCAGTATTTT

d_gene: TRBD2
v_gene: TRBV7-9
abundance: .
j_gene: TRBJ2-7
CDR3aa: CASSLAGGNPSSYEQYF
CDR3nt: TGTGCCAGCAGCTTAGCGGGGGGGAACCCCAGCTCCTACGAGCAGTACTTC

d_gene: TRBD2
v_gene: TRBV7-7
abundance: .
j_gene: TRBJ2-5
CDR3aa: CASSRRPSGETQYF
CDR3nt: TGTGCTAGCAGCCGAAGGCCTAGCGGGGAGACCCAGTACTTC

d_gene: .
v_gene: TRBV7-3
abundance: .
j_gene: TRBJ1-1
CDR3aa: CASSLGQENTEAFF
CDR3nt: TGTGCCAGCAGCTTAGGGCAGGAGAACACTGAAGCTTTCTTT

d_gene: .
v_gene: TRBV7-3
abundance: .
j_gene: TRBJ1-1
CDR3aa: CASSLGGTTEAFF
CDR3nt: TGTGCCAGCAGCTTAGGCGGGACCACTGAAGCTTTCTTT

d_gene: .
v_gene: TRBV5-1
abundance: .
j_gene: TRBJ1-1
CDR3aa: CASSLGPANTEAFF
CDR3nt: TGCGCCAGCAGCTTGGGGCCGGCTAACACTGAAGCTTTCTTT

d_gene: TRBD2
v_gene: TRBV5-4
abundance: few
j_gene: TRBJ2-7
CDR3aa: CASSLAPTSGGYEQYF
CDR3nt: TGTGCCAGCAGCTTGGCCCCAACTAGCGGGGGCTACGAGCAGTACTTC

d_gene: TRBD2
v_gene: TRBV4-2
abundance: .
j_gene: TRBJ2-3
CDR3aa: CASSQVLGGGGASDTQYF
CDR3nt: TGTGCCAGCAGCCAAGTCCTTGGCGGCGGGGGGGCATCAGATACGCAGTATTTT

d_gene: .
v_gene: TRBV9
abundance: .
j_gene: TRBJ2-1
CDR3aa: CASSGLRDFDNEQFF
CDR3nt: TGTGCCAGCAGCGGACTCCGGGACTTTGACAATGAGCAGTTCTTC

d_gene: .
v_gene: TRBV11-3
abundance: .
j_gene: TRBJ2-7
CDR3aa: CASSTNSGAQGEQYF
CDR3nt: TGTGCCAGCAGCACCAATTCCGGGGCCCAGGGCGAGCAGTACTTC

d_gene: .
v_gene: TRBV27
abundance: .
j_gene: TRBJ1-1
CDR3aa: CASSLGGNTEAFF
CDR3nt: TGTGCCAGCAGTTTAGGAGGGAATACTGAAGCTTTCTTT

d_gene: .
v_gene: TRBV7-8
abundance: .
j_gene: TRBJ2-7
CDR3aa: CASSSQHGPYEQYF
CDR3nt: TGTGCCAGCAGCTCCCAGCACGGTCCCTACGAGCAGTACTTC

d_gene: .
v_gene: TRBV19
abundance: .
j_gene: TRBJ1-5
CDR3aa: CASSIEENQPQHF
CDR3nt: TGTGCCAGTAGTATTGAGGAGAATCAGCCCCAGCATTTT

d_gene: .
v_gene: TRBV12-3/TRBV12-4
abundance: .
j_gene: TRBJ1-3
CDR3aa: CASSSGNTIYF
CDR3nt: TGTGCCAGCAGTTCGGGAAACACCATATATTTT

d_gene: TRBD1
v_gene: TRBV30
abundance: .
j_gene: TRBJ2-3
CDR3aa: CAVQGAGTDTQYF
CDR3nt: TGTGCCGTACAGGGGGCGGGCACAGATACGCAGTATTTT

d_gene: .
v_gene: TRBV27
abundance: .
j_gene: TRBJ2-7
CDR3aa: CASSLFGTSSYEQYF
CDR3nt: TGTGCCAGCAGTTTATTTGGGACGTCCTCCTACGAGCAGTACTTC

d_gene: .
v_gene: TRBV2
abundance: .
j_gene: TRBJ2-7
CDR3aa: CASRFPLEGYEQYF
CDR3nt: TGTGCCAGCAGATTTCCATTGGAGGGGTACGAGCAGTACTTC

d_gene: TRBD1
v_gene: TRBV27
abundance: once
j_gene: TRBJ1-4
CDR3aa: CASSLIQGAQKLFF
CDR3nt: TGTGCCAGCAGTTTAATTCAGGGGGCGCAAAAACTGTTTTTT

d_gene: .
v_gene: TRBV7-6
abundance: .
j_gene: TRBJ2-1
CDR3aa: CASSIGREQFF
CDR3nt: TGTGCCAGCAGCATCGGGAGAGAGCAGTTCTTC

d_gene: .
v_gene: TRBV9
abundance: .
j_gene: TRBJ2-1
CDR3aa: CASSVGRTSNDNNEQFF
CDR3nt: TGTGCCAGCAGCGTAGGGAGGACAAGCAATGACAACAATGAGCAGTTCTTC

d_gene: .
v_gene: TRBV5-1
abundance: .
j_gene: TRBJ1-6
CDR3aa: CASSLQGYNSPLHF
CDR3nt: TGCGCCAGCAGCTTGCAGGGGTACAATTCACCCCTCCACTTT

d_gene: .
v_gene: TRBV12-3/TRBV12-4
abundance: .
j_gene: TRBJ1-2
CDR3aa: CASSLVLGGGYTF
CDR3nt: TGTGCCAGCAGTTTAGTTCTTGGGGGAGGCTACACCTTC

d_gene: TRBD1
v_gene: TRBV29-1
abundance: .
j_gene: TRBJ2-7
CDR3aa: CSVEGNRGEQYF
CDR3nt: TGCAGCGTTGAGGGTAACAGGGGAGAGCAGTACTTC

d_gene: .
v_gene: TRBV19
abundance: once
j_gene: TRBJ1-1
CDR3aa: CASIYEGGTFF
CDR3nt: TGTGCCAGTATTTATGAGGGGGGAACTTTTTTT

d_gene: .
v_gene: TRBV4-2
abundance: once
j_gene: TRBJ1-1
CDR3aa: CASSQALNLNTEAFF
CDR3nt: TGTGCCAGCAGCCAAGCGCTGAATCTGAACACTGAAGCTTTCTTT

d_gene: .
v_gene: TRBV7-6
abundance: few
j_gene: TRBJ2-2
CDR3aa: CASSLGPAGNTGELFF
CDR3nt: TGTGCCAGCAGCTTAGGTCCGGCAGGGAACACCGGGGAGCTGTTTTTT

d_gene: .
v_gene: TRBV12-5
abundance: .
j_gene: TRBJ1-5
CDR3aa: CASALRVWGAEVQPQHF
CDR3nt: TGTGCTAGTGCTCTGAGGGTGTGGGGGGCAGAAGTTCAGCCCCAGCATTTT

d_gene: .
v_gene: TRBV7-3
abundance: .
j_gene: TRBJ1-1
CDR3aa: CASSLGVRGNTEAFF
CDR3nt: TGTGCCAGCAGCTTAGGGGTGCGAGGGAACACTGAAGCTTTCTTT

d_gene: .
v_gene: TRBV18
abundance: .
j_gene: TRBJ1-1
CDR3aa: CASSPQGGTEAFF
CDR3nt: TGTGCCAGCTCACCACAGGGGGGCACTGAAGCTTTCTTT

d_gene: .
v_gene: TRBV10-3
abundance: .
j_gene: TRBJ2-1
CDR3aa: CAISGGSPNEQFF
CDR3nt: TGTGCCATCAGTGGAGGCAGCCCAAATGAGCAGTTCTTC

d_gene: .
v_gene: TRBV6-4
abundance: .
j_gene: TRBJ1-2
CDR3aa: CASSAETNYGYTF
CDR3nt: TGTGCCAGCAGTGCAGAGACTAACTATGGCTACACCTTC

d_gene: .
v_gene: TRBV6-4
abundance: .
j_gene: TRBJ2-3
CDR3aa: CASSRTGEGTDTQYF
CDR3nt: TGTGCCAGCAGTCGAACGGGGGAGGGCACAGATACGCAGTATTTT

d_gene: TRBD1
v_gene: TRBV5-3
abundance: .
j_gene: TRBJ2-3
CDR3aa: CARSPDRGRRTQYF
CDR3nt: TGTGCCAGAAGCCCGGACAGGGGTCGCCGGACGCAGTATTTT

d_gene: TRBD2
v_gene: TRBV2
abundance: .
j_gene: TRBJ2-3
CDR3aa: CASSLSGTSGATDTQYF
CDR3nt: TGTGCCAGCAGTCTTTCCGGGACTAGCGGGGCGACAGATACGCAGTATTTT

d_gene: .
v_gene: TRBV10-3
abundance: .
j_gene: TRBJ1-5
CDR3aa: CAIGAGEQPQHF
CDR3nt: TGTGCCATTGGGGCGGGGGAACAGCCCCAGCATTTT

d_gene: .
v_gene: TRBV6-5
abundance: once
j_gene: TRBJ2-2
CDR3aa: CASSYRAGKELFF
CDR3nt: TGTGCCAGCAGTTACAGGGCAGGGAAGGAGCTGTTTTTT

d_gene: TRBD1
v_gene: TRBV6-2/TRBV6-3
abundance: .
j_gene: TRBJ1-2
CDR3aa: CASSLPTGGDAYGYTF
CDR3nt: TGTGCCAGCAGTCTACCTACAGGGGGCGATGCCTATGGCTACACCTTC

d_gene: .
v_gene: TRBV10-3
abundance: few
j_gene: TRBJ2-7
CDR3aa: CAISGAGSSYEQYF
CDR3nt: TGTGCCATCAGTGGAGCGGGTAGCTCCTACGAGCAGTACTTC

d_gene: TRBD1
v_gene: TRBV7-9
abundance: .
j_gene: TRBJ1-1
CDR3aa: CASSETGATEAFF
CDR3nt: TGTGCCAGCAGCGAGACAGGGGCCACTGAAGCTTTCTTT

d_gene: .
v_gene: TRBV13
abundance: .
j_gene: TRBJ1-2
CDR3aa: CASSSNRAQGYTF
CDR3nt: TGTGCCAGCAGCTCCAACAGGGCACAGGGCTACACCTTC

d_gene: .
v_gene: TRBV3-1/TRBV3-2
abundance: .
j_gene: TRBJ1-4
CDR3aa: CASSSGGEKLFF
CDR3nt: TGTGCCAGCAGCTCCGGGGGAGAAAAACTGTTTTTT

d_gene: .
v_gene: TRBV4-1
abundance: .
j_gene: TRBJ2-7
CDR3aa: CASSQALGRGYEQYF
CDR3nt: TGCGCCAGCAGCCAAGCCCTAGGCAGGGGCTACGAGCAGTACTTC

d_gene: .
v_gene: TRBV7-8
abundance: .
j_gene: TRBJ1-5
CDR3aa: CASSLDGNNQPQHF
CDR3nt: TGTGCCAGCAGCTTAGACGGGAACAATCAGCCCCAGCATTTT